Listed below are T cell receptor beta chains from one sample, sequenced in a study of cytomegalovirus exposure and HLA in healthy donors. Clones were read by immunoSEQ multiplex PCR, and TCRdb kept only the in-frame ones, dropping some. The repertoire holds 100,000 to 150,000 clones, with 70% to 85% as singletons. Sequencing was carried out using PBMCs. The receptors come from an older woman in good health and CMV-seropositive. CDR3s include the opening cysteine and the closing phenylalanine or tryptophan. A D gene is named only where the DNA matches it firmly. Rows give clone size only sometimes, using once, few, many, or a class for an expanded clone.

>16|few|NA|TRBV18|TRBJ1-6
CASSPRGGGNNSPLHF
TGTGCCAGCTCACCACGGGGAGGCGGGAATAATTCACCCCTCCACTTT
>14|NA|NA|TRBV10-3|TRBJ1-1
CAISAGQLNTEAFF
TGTGCCATCAGTGCGGGACAACTGAACACTGAAGCTTTCTTT
>17|NA|TRBD1|TRBV9|TRBJ2-3
CASSVEGTGPSTDTQYF
TGTGCCAGCAGCGTAGAGGGGACAGGGCCCAGCACAGATACGCAGTATTTT
>16|NA|TRBD2|TRBV5-1|TRBJ2-3
CASSLISGDYTDTQYF
TGCGCCAGCAGCTTGATCAGCGGGGACTACACAGATACGCAGTATTTT
>13|NA|NA|TRBV7-3|TRBJ1-2
CASSLAPMRGYTF
TGTGCCAGCAGCTTAGCCCCGATGCGAGGCTACACCTTC
>15|NA|NA|TRBV2|TRBJ1-1
CASSEGRAPGTEAFF
TGTGCCAGCAGTGAGGGCAGGGCCCCCGGGACTGAAGCTTTCTTT
>13|NA|NA|TRBV6-5|TRBJ2-1
CASSYARDNEQFF
TGTGCCAGCAGTTATGCCAGGGACAATGAGCAGTTCTTC
>13|NA|NA|TRBV6-6|TRBJ1-3
CASDSNSGNTIYF
TGTGCCAGTGACAGCAACTCTGGAAACACCATATATTTT
>12|few|NA|TRBV2|TRBJ1-2
CASSEGGDGYTF
TGTGCCAGCAGTGAAGGGGGGGATGGCTACACCTTC
>15|NA|NA|TRBV15|TRBJ2-7
CATSREGQQGLEQYF
TGTGCCACCAGCAGAGAAGGGCAACAGGGTCTCGAGCAGTACTTC
>16|once|NA|TRBV19|TRBJ2-7
CASSIRGKGNSYEQYF
TGTGCCAGTAGTATTAGGGGCAAAGGAAACTCCTACGAGCAGTACTTC
>13|NA|NA|TRBV19|TRBJ1-2
CASSVPGERGYTF
TGTGCCAGTAGCGTACCGGGGGAGAGGGGCTACACCTTC
>14|NA|TRBD1|TRBV6-5|TRBJ1-1
CASSYSTGGTEAFF
TGTGCCAGCAGTTACTCGACAGGGGGCACTGAAGCTTTCTTT
>13|NA|NA|TRBV14|TRBJ1-4
CASSPSLNEKLFF
TGTGCCAGCAGCCCTTCCTTAAATGAAAAACTGTTTTTT
>13|NA|TRBD2|TRBV29-1|TRBJ2-2
CSAPSGGGGELFF
TGCAGCGCCCCCTCTGGGGGGGGCGGGGAGCTGTTTTTT
>19|NA|TRBD1|TRBV4-1|TRBJ1-5
CASSQHTNRGRVINQPQHF
TGCGCCAGCAGCCAGCATACAAACAGGGGGCGAGTCATCAATCAGCCCCAGCATTTT
>16|NA|NA|TRBV6-5|TRBJ1-5
CASSYTFRGSNQPQHF
TGTGCCAGCAGTTACACTTTCCGGGGGAGCAATCAGCCCCAGCATTTT
>14|once|NA|TRBV11-2|TRBJ1-4
CASSGDTTNEKLFF
TGTGCCAGCAGCGGCGACACAACTAATGAAAAACTGTTTTTT
>15|NA|TRBD1|TRBV7-2|TRBJ1-2
CASSVDRGPNYGYTF
TGTGCCAGCAGCGTCGACAGGGGACCTAACTATGGCTACACCTTC
>17|NA|NA|TRBV11-2|TRBJ1-5
CASSLGTSLISNQPQHF
TGTGCCAGCAGCTTAGGGACAAGCCTAATTAGCAATCAGCCCCAGCATTTT
>15|NA|TRBD2|TRBV2|TRBJ2-3
CASRLTSGGTDTQYF
TGTGCCAGCAGGTTGACTAGCGGGGGCACAGATACGCAGTATTTT
>15|NA|NA|TRBV5-1|TRBJ2-1
CASSLGPGSYNEQFF
TGCGCCAGCAGCTTGGGTCCGGGCTCCTACAATGAGCAGTTCTTC
>12|NA|NA|TRBV7-2|TRBJ1-1
CASGRQNTEAFF
TGTGCCAGCGGCAGGCAGAACACTGAAGCTTTCTTT
>14|NA|NA|TRBV5-5|TRBJ1-3
CASSLQPSGNTIYF
TGTGCCAGCAGCTTACAGCCTTCTGGAAACACCATATATTTT
>13|NA|TRBD1|TRBV5-4|TRBJ1-1
CASSFTGGTEAFF
TGTGCCAGCAGCTTTACAGGGGGCACTGAAGCTTTCTTT
>17|NA|TRBD2|TRBV5-1|TRBJ2-3
CASSKRGGGHVPDTQYF
TGCGCCAGCAGCAAGCGGGGGGGCGGTCACGTCCCAGATACGCAGTATTTT
>13|NA|NA|TRBV6-1|TRBJ2-7
CASSAHRGYEQYF
TGTGCCAGCAGTGCCCATAGGGGCTACGAGCAGTACTTC
>16|NA|NA|TRBV28|TRBJ1-5
CASSLWTGGVHQPQHF
TGTGCCAGCAGTTTATGGACGGGGGGAGTTCATCAGCCCCAGCATTTT
>15|NA|TRBD2|TRBV11-3|TRBJ2-3
CASSLDGTGGDTQYF
TGTGCCAGCAGCTTAGATGGTACGGGGGGAGATACGCAGTATTTT
>13|NA|NA|TRBV2|TRBJ2-7
CASSPWALYEQYF
TGTGCCAGCAGTCCTTGGGCTCTCTACGAGCAGTACTTC
>15|NA|TRBD1|TRBV9|TRBJ2-3
CASRGTGASTDTQYF
TGTGCCAGCAGGGGGACAGGGGCTAGCACAGATACGCAGTATTTT
>16|NA|NA|TRBV29-1|TRBJ2-5
CSAGRGTDFFQETQYF
TGCAGCGCTGGCCGGGGGACAGACTTTTTCCAAGAGACCCAGTACTTC
>13|NA|NA|TRBV4-1|TRBJ1-1
CASSQAPRTEAFF
TGCGCCAGCAGCCAAGCCCCGAGGACTGAAGCTTTCTTT
>16|NA|TRBD2|TRBV9|TRBJ2-5
CASSARLAGAQETQYF
TGTGCCAGCAGCGCGAGACTAGCGGGGGCTCAAGAGACCCAGTACTTC
>14|NA|TRBD1|TRBV5-1|TRBJ2-7
CASSPPGQGYEQYF
TGCGCCAGCAGCCCCCCGGGACAGGGCTACGAGCAGTACTTC
>16|NA|TRBD2|TRBV11-1|TRBJ2-1
CASSLGGLAGANEQFF
TGTGCCAGCAGCCTAGGAGGACTAGCGGGGGCAAATGAGCAGTTCTTC
>12|NA|NA|TRBV6-6|TRBJ2-5
CASSAAEETQYF
TGTGCCAGCAGTGCCGCGGAGGAGACCCAGTACTTC
>13|NA|NA|TRBV11-2|TRBJ1-1
CASSLDRVAEAFF
TGTGCCAGCAGCTTAGACAGGGTCGCTGAAGCTTTCTTT
>16|NA|TRBD1|TRBV7-3|TRBJ1-2
CASSALPGQGSGGYTF
TGTGCCAGCAGCGCCCTACCGGGACAGGGTTCGGGGGGCTACACCTTC
>18|NA|NA|TRBV5-6|TRBJ2-1
CASSLKESYPSSYNEQFF
TGTGCCAGCAGCTTGAAGGAGTCGTATCCGAGCTCCTACAATGAGCAGTTCTTC
>15|NA|NA|TRBV7-9|TRBJ1-5
CASSLTTSDNQPQHF
TGTGCCAGCAGCTTGACTACCAGCGACAATCAGCCCCAGCATTTT
>12|once|TRBD2|TRBV5-8|TRBJ2-2
CASSWGTSGLFF
TGTGCCAGCAGCTGGGGGACTAGCGGGCTGTTTTTT
>16|NA|NA|TRBV7-9|TRBJ1-3
CASSEGSGGEGNTIYF
TGTGCCAGCAGCGAGGGTTCCGGCGGGGAGGGGAACACCATATATTTT
>12|NA|NA|TRBV25-1|TRBJ1-1
CASGGDRTEAFF
TGTGCCAGCGGGGGGGATAGGACTGAAGCTTTCTTT
>14|once|NA|TRBV6-6|TRBJ1-1
CASSYNRDTREAFF
TGTGCCAGCAGTTACAATAGGGACACCAGGGAAGCTTTCTTT
>11|NA|NA|TRBV29-1|TRBJ2-7
CSVNRDYEQYF
TGCAGCGTTAACAGGGACTACGAGCAGTACTTC
>14|few|NA|TRBV5-1|TRBJ1-2
CASSPSPTPYGYTF
TGCGCCAGCAGCCCTAGCCCGACACCATATGGCTACACCTTC
>13|once|NA|TRBV27|TRBJ2-5
CASSLGGGETQYF
TGTGCCAGCAGTTTAGGGGGAGGAGAGACCCAGTACTTC
>15|NA|TRBD2|TRBV6-5|TRBJ2-2
CASRRTSGNTGELFF
TGTGCCAGCAGGAGGACTAGCGGGAACACCGGGGAGCTGTTTTTT
>17|few|NA|TRBV11-2|TRBJ1-4
CASSPLSGLPRGEKLFF
TGTGCCAGCAGCCCTCTAAGCGGCCTCCCCCGGGGTGAAAAACTGTTTTTT
>14|NA|TRBD2|TRBV4-2|TRBJ2-5
CASSQGGGQETQYF
TGTGCCAGCAGCCAAGGGGGGGGCCAAGAGACCCAGTACTTC
>14|NA|TRBD2|TRBV6-5|TRBJ2-7
CASSYRGTRYEQYF
TGTGCCAGCAGTTACAGGGGGACTAGGTACGAGCAGTACTTC